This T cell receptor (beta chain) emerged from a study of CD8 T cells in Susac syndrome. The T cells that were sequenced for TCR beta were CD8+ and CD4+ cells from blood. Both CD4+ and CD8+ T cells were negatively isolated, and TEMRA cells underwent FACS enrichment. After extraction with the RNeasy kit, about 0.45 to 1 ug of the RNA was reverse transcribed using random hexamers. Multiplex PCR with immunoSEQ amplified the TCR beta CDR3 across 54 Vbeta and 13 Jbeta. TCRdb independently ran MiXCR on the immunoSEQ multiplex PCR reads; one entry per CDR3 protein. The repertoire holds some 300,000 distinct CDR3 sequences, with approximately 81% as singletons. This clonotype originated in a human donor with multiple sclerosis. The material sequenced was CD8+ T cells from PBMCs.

CDR3 sequence (DNA): TGTGCCTGGGACGGGGACAGCATATTCAACTATGGCTACACCTTC. As protein: CAWDGDSIFNYGYTF. V gene TRBV30 combines with J gene TRBJ1-2; 7 bases map to TRBD1. Germline loops: CDR1 GTSNPN, CDR2 SVGIG (reference sequence). V lost 5 bases, J lost 2 bases, and 11 bases stayed unmatched. The CDR3 sequence is 15 residues long. The full variable domain, in which reference TRBV30 and TRBJ1-2 provide the parts outside the CDR3, is SQTIHQWPATLVQPVGSPLSLECTVEGTSNPNLYWYRQAAGRGLQLLFYSVGIGQISSEVPQNLSASRPQDRQFILSSKKLLLSDSGFYLCAWDGDSIFNYGYTFGSGTRLTVV.